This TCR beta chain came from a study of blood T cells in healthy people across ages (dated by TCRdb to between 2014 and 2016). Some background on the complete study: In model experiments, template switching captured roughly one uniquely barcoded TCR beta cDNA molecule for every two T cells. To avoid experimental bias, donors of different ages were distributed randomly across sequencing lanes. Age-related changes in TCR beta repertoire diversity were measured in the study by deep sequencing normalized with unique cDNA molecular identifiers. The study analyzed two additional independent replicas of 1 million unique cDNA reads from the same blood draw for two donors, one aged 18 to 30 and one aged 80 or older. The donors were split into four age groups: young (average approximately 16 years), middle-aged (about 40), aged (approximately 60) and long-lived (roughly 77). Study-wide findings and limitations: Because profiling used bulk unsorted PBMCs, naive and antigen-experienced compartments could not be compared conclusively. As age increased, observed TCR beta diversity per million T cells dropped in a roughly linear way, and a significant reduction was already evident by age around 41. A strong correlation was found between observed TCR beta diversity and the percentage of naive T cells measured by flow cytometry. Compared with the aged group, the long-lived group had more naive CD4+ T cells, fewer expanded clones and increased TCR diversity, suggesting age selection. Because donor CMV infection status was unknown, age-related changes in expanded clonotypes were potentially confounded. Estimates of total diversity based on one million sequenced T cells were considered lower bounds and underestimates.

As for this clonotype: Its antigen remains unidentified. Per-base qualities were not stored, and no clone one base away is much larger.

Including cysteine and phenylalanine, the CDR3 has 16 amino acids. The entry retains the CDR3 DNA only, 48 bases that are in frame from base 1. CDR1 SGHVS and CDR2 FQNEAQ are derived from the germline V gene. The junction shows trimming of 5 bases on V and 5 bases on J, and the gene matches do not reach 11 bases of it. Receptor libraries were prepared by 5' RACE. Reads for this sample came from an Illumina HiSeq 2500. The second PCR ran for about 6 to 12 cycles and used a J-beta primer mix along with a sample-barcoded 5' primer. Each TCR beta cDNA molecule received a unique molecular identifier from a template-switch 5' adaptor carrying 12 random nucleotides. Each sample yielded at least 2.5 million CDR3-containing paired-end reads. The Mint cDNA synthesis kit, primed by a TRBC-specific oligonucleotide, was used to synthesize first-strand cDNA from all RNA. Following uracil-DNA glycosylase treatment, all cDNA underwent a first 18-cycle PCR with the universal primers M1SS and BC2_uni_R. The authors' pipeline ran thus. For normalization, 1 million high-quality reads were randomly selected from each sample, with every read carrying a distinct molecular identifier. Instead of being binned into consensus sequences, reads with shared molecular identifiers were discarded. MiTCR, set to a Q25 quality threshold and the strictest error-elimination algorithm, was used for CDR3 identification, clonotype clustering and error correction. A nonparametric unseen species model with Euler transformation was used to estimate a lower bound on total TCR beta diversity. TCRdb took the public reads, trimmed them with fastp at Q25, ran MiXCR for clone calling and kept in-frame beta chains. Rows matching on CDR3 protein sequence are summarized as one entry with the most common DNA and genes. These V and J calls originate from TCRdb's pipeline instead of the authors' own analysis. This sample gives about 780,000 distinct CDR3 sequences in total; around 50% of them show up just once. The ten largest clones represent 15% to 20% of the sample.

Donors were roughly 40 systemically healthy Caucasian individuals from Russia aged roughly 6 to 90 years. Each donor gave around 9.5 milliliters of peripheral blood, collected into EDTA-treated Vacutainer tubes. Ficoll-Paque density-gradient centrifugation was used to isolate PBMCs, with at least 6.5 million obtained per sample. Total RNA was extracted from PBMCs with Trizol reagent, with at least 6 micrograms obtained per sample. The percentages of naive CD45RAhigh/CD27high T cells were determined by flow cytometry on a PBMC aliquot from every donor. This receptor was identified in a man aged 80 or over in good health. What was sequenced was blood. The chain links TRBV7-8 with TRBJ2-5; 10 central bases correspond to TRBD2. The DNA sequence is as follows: TGTGCCAGCAGCCCGAAGTACTCGACTAGCGGGGAGACCCAGTACTTC. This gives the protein CASSPKYSTSGETQYF.